Presented here are 21 T cell receptor beta chains from one specimen sequenced in a study of cytomegalovirus exposure and HLA in healthy donors. The PCR ran on 60 Vbeta and 13 Jbeta primers. Only in-frame clones appear in the TCRdb table, and some are missing; sequencing was by immunoSEQ multiplex PCR. The data show over 130,000 clones, 55% to 75% seen once. The sample consisted of PBMCs. Receptor source: a woman in her sixties in good health and CMV-seropositive.

The V call is TRBV10-1, the J call TRBJ2-7; 9 bases map to TRBD1. V gave up 0 bases and J gave up 3 bases; unmatched junction bases: 3. In germline, CDR1 is WNHNN, CDR2 SYGVQD (reference sequence). This CDR3 is 15 amino acids long. The CDR3 sequence: CASSESRDRDYEQYF. The CDR3 nucleotides are TGCGCCAGCAGTGAGTCGAGGGACAGGGACTACGAGCAGTACTTC.

The CDR3 DNA follows: TGTGCCAGCAGTCCGACAGGTTTAGGCAATCAGCCCCAGCATTTT. The encoded protein is CASSPTGLGNQPQHF. The chain is built from TRBV28 and TRBJ1-5; D might be TRBD1 (6 bases). CDR1 and CDR2 from the germline V gene are MDHEN and SYDVKM. This CDR3 region has 15 residues. Trimming cost V 5 bases and J 2 bases, with 13 bases left between them.

CDR3 sequence reads: CASSHRTGATDEQFF. The CDR3 DNA sequence: TGTGCCAGCAGCCATCGGACAGGGGCTACCGATGAGCAGTTCTTC. The gene calls are TRBV11-3 and TRBJ2-1; 9 nucleotides line up with TRBD1. CDR3 length: 15 residues. Trimming took 5 bases from V and 8 from J; bases not matched to a gene: 10. Germline CDR1 is SGHNT and CDR2 is YENEEA.

The chain has TRBV4-1 and TRBJ2-5; 8 positions match TRBD1. Germline-derived CDR1 and CDR2 are MGHRA and YSYEKL. The trim removed 2 bases at V and 6 bases at J, leaving 8 bases unmatched. The CDR3 totals 15 residues. The DNA for the CDR3 is TGCGCCAGCAGCCAAAATTCTGGACAGGGCCAGACCCAGTACTTC. Its protein product is CASSQNSGQGQTQYF.

CDR3 nucleotide sequence: TGCGCCAGCAGACATCCGGGACTAGCGGGAGGAAACGAGCAGTACTTC. It codes for CASRHPGLAGGNEQYF. This chain connects TRBV5-1 to TRBJ2-7; 15 bases line up with TRBD2. Germline CDR1 and CDR2: SGHRS and YFSETQ. The trim removed 5 bases at V and 5 bases at J, leaving 8 bases unmatched. The CDR3 is made up of 16 amino acids.

Regarding this clone: The germline gene is not matched at one end of the junction; a read error may be the cause. The rearrangement joins TRBV11-2 to TRBJ2-7, with D tentatively TRBD1 (5 bases). Germline V gene lookup returns CDR1 SGHAT and CDR2 FQNNGV. This CDR3 has 13 residues. CDR3 DNA: TGTGCCAGCAGCTCACAGGTCTCCTCCGAGCAGTACTTC. Translated: CASSSQVSSEQYF.

This chain connects TRBV28 to TRBJ2-7; 8 positions agree with TRBD1. The length of the CDR3 is 15 residues. Per germline, CDR1 MDHEN and CDR2 SYDVKM. V shed 4 bases and J 4 bases; nucleotides not matched to a gene: 9. CDR3 residues: CASSSPGTGSYEQYF. CDR3 DNA: TGTGCCAGCAGTTCCCCCGGGACAGGAAGTTACGAGCAGTACTTC.

This clone was seen just once. The chain recombines TRBV10-3 with TRBJ2-1, with 9 bases lining up with TRBD2. Germline V gene lookup returns CDR1 ENHRY and CDR2 SYGVKD. V shed 0 bases and J 6 bases; nucleotides not matched to a gene: 6. The CDR3 is 16 residues long. The DNA for the CDR3 is TGTGCCATCAGTGAGTCCCCTAGCGGGAACGGCAATGAGCAGTTCTTC. Its protein is CAISESPSGNGNEQFF.

V is TRBV15 and J is TRBJ1-5, with 8 bases that match TRBD1. Germline V CDR1 and CDR2: LNHNV, YYDKDF (reference sequence). CDR3 size: 15 residues. Trimming removed 5 bases from V and 7 bases from J; junction bases left unmatched: 10. Written as DNA, the CDR3 is TGTGCCACCAGCTCTCGGACAGGGTTGGGGCAGCCCCAGCATTTT. This encodes CATSSRTGLGQPQHF.

This chain connects TRBV7-2 to TRBJ1-3, with D possibly TRBD1 on 6 matching bases. The CDR3 is 16 amino acids. The ends were cut back, 4 bases at V and 0 bases at J, with 13 bases in the middle. Germline CDR1 reads SGHTA; CDR2 reads FQGNSA. CDR3 loop: CASSSQGPHSGNTIYF. CDR3 sequence (DNA): TGTGCCAGCAGCTCGCAGGGGCCCCACTCTGGAAACACCATATATTTT. Supplemented by reference TRBV7-2 and TRBJ1-3, the full variable domain reads GAGVSQSPSNKVTEKGKDVELRCDPISGHTALYWYRQSLGQGLEFLIYFQGNSAPDKSGLPSDRFSAERTGGSVSTLTIQRTQQEDSAVYLCASSSQGPHSGNTIYFGEGSWLTVV.

Points on this clone: This same CDR3 is encoded by further DNA sequences in the sample. V gene TRBV18 combines with J gene TRBJ2-7; 10 nucleotides line up with TRBD1. J gave up 3 bases and V 3 bases, and 5 bases lay outside the gene matches. The CDR3 sequence is 15 residues long. Germline values: CDR1 KGHSH, CDR2 LQKENI. As DNA, the CDR3 is TGTGCCAGCTCACCCTCGGGACAGGGGTTCTACGAGCAGTACTTC. It is translated as CASSPSGQGFYEQYF.

This clone was seen once. The chain uses TRBV10-3 and TRBJ1-2; no definite D call. From germline, CDR1 is ENHRY and CDR2 SYGVKD. V lost 0 bases to trimming and J lost 4 bases, with 9 bases between them. CDR3 length: 14 amino acids. This CDR3 is CAISESEQIYGYTF. Here the CDR3 DNA reads TGTGCCATCAGTGAGTCAGAACAGATCTATGGCTACACCTTC.

This chain joins TRBV30 and TRBJ2-1; TRBD2 matches at 14 bases. V dropped 5 bases and J dropped 8; count of bases not matched to a gene: 11. Looked up from germline, CDR1 is GTSNPN and CDR2 is SVGIG (reference sequence). The CDR3 runs to 16 residues. The CDR3 region is CAWQTGLAGDTHEQFF. The DNA of the CDR3 is TGTGCCTGGCAGACGGGACTAGCGGGAGATACCCATGAGCAGTTCTTC.

The V and J genes are TRBV4-2 and TRBJ2-5, with a tentative D call TRBD1 (6 bases). Trimming pared 1 base from V and 5 bases from J, leaving 14 bases between. The CDR3 loop spans 15 amino acids. In germline, CDR1 is LGHNA, CDR2 YNFKEQ. The CDR3 is CASSQVAGEIETQYF. The CDR3, as DNA: TGTGCCAGCAGCCAAGTAGCAGGGGAGATTGAGACCCAGTACTTC.

The CDR3 protein is CASSRGAWDEQFF. Here the CDR3 DNA reads TGTGCCAGCAGCCGGGGGGCCTGGGATGAGCAGTTCTTC. The chain couples TRBV27 to TRBJ2-1, with D possibly being TRBD2 (7 bases). Looked up from germline, CDR1 is MNHEY and CDR2 is SMNVEV (reference sequence). Trimming removed 6 bases from V and 8 bases from J, with 14 bases in between. This CDR3 has 13 residues.

The chain links TRBV28 to TRBJ2-7; D gene ambiguous. V lost 3 bases and J lost 3, with 12 bases in between. Germline V gives CDR1 MDHEN, CDR2 SYDVKM. The CDR3 is 14 residues long. CDR3 residues: CASSLVSSDYEQYF. The CDR3 nucleotides read TGTGCCAGCAGTTTGGTCTCGAGCGACTACGAGCAGTACTTC.

This clone was counted a single time. This chain connects TRBV7-3 to TRBJ2-3; 12 bases map to TRBD2. J lost 0 bases, V lost 5 bases, and 3 bases had no gene match. CDR3 length: 16 residues. Germline CDR1 is SGHTA and CDR2 is FQGTGA. CDR3 residues: CASSPGLAGSTDTQYF. The CDR3 bases are TGTGCCAGCAGCCCGGGACTAGCGGGTAGCACAGATACGCAGTATTTT.

The CDR3 reads CASSRTRVDNEQFF. In DNA form, the CDR3 reads TGTGCCAGCAGCCGAACCCGGGTAGACAATGAGCAGTTCTTC. This chain joins TRBV11-2 and TRBJ2-1, with no clear D. The CDR3 is 14 residues long. The germline CDR1 and CDR2 sequences are SGHAT and FQNNGV. V lost 5 bases and J 5 bases, leaving 13 bases between the germline ends.

Written as DNA, the CDR3 is TGTGCCAGCACCGCGGGAGGGCCCAGGGAGCAGTACTTC. This translates into CASTAGGPREQYF. The V call is TRBV28, the J call TRBJ2-7; 9 bases line up with TRBD2. The V segment lost 7 bases and the J segment 7 bases; nucleotides outside the gene matches: 8. Germline CDR1 is MDHEN and CDR2 is SYDVKM. The CDR3 extends over 13 amino acids.

The chain employs TRBV28 and TRBJ1-2, with D unresolved. The CDR3 is 15 residues long. V shed 9 bases and J shed 0 bases, with 17 bases lying between them. Germline V gives CDR1 MDHEN, CDR2 SYDVKM. The CDR3, as DNA: TGTGCCAGTCGGCGGGTGGGAGTCGCTAACTATGGCTACACCTTC. This encodes CASRRVGVANYGYTF.

The chain recombines TRBV28 with TRBJ1-5; D might be TRBD1 (6 bases). CDR1 is MDHEN and CDR2 is SYDVKM in the germline V gene. The CDR3 extends over 16 amino acids. V was clipped by 6 bases and J by 11 bases, with 26 bases between them. This CDR3 is CASRTLKDRPPRSQHF. DNA for the CDR3: TGTGCCAGCAGGACTCTAAAAGACAGGCCACCTCGGTCCCAGCATTTT.